The clone carrying this T cell receptor beta chain was seen repeatedly, ten times or more. Antigen specificity is unknown. Unique-molecular-identifier-tagged TCR beta cDNA libraries were used. In TCRdb, the PCR reads were re-called with MiXCR into one record per CDR3 protein. The repertoire holds approximately 160,000 distinct CDR3 sequences, around 28% seen once, with over 1.2% in the top ten. CDR3 length: 13 amino acids. Germline CDR1 and CDR2: DFQATT and SNEGSKA (reference sequence). V trimming: 6 bases; J trimming: 6 bases; junction bases outside the gene matches: 10. The sample belongs to a study of post-analysis software for immune sequencing data. On the study more broadly: The disease courses covered relapsing-remitting, secondary progressive and progressive-relapsing multiple sclerosis.

Overall study results and limits: The five TRBV segments detected at higher frequency in patients than in controls included TRBV5-6, TRBV5-1 and TRBV20-1.

Material: blood. The TCR comes from a girl under 18 with multiple sclerosis. The chain links TRBV20-1 to TRBJ2-7; 8 bases are a match to TRBD1. In DNA, the CDR3 is TGCAGTGCCGCCGGACAGGGTGGGCGCGAGCAGTACTTC. Translated, it gives CSAAGQGGREQYF.